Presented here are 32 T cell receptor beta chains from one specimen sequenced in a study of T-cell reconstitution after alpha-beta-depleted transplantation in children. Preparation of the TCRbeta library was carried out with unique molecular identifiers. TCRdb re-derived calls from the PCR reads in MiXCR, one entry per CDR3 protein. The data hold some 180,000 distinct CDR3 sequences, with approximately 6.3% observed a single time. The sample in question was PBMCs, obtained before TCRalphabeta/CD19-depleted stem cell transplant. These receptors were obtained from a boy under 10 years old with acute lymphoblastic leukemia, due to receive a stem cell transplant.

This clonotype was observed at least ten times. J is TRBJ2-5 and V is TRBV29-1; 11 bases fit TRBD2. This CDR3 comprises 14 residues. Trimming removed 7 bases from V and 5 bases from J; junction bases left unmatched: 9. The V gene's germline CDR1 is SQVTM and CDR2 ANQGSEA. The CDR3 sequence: CSAVPSGGSETQYF. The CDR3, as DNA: TGCAGCGCCGTCCCTAGCGGGGGGTCGGAGACCCAGTACTTC. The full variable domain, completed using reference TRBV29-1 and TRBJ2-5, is SAVISQKPSRDICQRGTSLTIQCQVDSQVTMMFWYRQQPGQSLTLIATANQGSEATYESGFVIDKFPISRPNLTFSTLTVSNMSPEDSSIYLCSAVPSGGSETQYFGPGTRLLVL.

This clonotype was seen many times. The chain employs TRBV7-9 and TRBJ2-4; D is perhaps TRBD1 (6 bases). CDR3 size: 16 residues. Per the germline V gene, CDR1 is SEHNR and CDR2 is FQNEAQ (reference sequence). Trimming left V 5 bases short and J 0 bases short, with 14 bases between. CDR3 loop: CASSLPGQLAKNIQYF. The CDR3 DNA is TGTGCCAGCAGCCTACCCGGACAGCTAGCCAAAAACATTCAGTACTTC.

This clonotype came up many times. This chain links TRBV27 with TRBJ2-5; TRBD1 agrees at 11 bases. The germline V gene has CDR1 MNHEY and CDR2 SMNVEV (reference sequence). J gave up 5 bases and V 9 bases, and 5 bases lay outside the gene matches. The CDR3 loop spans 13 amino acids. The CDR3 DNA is TGTGCCAGTGGGACAGGGGGTATTGAGACCCAGTACTTC. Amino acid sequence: CASGTGGIETQYF.

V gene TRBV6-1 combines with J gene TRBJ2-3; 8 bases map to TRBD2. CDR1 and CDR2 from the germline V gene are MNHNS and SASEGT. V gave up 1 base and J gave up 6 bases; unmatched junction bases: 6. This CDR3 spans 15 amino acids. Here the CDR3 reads CASSEGGLAWDTQYF. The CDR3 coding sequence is TGTGCCAGCAGTGAAGGAGGACTAGCCTGGGATACGCAGTATTTT.

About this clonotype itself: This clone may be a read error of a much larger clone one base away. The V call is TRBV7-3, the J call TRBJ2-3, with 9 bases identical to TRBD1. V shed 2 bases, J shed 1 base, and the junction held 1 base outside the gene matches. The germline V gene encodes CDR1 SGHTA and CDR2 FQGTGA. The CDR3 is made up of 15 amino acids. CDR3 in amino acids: CASSLGTGRTDTQYF. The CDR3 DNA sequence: TGTGCCAGCAGCTTAGGGACAGGGCGCACAGATACGCAGTATTTT.

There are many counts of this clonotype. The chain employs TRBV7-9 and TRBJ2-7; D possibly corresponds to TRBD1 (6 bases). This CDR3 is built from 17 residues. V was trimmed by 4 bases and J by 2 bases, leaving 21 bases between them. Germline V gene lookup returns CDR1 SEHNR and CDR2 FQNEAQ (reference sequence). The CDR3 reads CASSSGRTRGNPYEQYF. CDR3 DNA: TGTGCCAGCAGCTCAGGAAGGACCAGGGGAAACCCCTACGAGCAGTACTTC.

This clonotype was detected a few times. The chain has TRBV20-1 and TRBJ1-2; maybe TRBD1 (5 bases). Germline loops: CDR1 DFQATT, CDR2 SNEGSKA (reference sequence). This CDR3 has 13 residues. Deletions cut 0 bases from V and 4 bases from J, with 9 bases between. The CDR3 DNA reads TGCAGTGCTAGAGATTGGGGGACCTATGGCTACACCTTC. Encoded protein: CSARDWGTYGYTF.

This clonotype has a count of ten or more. The CDR3 DNA follows: TGTGCCAGCAGCGTAGGCGGGGGGCCATTGGGGAATGAGCAGTTCTTC. Translation: CASSVGGGPLGNEQFF. The rearrangement uses TRBV9 and TRBJ2-1, with 8 nucleotides matching TRBD2. This CDR3 contains 16 residues. Germline lookup yields CDR1 SGDLS and CDR2 YYNGEE. The V and J ends lost 0 bases and 7 bases, in that order; junction bases with no gene match: 9. The whole variable domain, filled in from reference TRBV9 and TRBJ2-1, reads DSGVTQTPKHLITATGQRVTLRCSPRSGDLSVYWYQQSLDQGLQFLIQYYNGEERAKGNILERFSAQQFPDLHSELNLSSLELGDSALYFCASSVGGGPLGNEQFFGPGTRLTVL.

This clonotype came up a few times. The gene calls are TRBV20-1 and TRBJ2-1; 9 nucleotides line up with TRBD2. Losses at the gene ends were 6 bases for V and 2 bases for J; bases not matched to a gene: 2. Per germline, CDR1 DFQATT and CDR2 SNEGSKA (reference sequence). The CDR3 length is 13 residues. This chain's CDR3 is CSALAGTYNEQFF. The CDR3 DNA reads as TGCAGTGCCCTAGCGGGAACCTACAATGAGCAGTTCTTC.

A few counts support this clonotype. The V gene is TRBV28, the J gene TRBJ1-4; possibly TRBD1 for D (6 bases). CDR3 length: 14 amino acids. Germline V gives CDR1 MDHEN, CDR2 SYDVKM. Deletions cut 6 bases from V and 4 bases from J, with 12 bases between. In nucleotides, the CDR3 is TGTGCCAGCAGCCGACCAGGGGTTAATGAAAAACTGTTTTTT. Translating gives CASSRPGVNEKLFF.

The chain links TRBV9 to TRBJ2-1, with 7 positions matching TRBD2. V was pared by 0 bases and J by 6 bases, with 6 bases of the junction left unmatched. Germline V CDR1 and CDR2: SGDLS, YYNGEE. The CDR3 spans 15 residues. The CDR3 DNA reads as TGTGCCAGCAGCGTAGTGGCTAGCGGAGCCAATGAGCAGTTCTTC. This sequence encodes CASSVVASGANEQFF.

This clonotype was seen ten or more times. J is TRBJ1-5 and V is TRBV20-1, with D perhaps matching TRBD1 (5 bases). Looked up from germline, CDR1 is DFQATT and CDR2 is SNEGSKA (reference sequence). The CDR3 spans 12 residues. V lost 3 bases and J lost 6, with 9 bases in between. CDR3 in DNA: TGCAGTGCTAGTTCGAGGGGTCAGCCCCAGCATTTT. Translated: CSASSRGQPQHF.

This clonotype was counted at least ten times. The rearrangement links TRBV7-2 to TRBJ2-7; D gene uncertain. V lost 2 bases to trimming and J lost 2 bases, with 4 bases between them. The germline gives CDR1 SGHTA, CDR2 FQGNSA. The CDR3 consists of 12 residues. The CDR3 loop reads CASSLSAYEQYF. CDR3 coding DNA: TGTGCCAGCAGCTTATCTGCCTACGAGCAGTACTTC.

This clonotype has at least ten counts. This chain's CDR3 is CASGGQGSSLKLFF. The CDR3 nucleotides are TGTGCCAGCGGTGGACAGGGAAGCTCTTTAAAACTGTTTTTT. This chain joins TRBV27 and TRBJ1-4; TRBD1 aligns across 8 bases. Germline V gives CDR1 MNHEY, CDR2 SMNVEV (reference sequence). The CDR3 extends over 14 amino acids. Trimming removed 8 bases from V and 10 bases from J; junction bases left unmatched: 12.

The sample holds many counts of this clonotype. The CDR3 bases are TGCGCCAGCAGCTTGGAGGGCAGGGAATCCACTGAAGCTTTCTTT. Its translation: CASSLEGRESTEAFF. V gene TRBV5-1 combines with J gene TRBJ1-1, with a tentative D call TRBD1 (5 bases). In germline, CDR1 is SGHRS, CDR2 YFSETQ. This CDR3 spans 15 amino acids. The V end was cut by 0 bases, the J end by 4 bases, with 13 bases between.

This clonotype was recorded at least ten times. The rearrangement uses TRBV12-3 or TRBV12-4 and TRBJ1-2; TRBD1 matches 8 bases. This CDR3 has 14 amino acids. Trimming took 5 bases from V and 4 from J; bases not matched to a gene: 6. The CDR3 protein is CASSVDRGGYGYTF. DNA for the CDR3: TGTGCCAGCAGTGTCGACAGGGGCGGCTATGGCTACACCTTC.

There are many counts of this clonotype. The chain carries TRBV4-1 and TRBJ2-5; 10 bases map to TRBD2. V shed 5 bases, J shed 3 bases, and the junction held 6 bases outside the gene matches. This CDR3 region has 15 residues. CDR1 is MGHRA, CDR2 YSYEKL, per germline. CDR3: CASSDRTSGKETQYF. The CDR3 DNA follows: TGCGCCAGCAGCGACCGGACTAGCGGAAAAGAGACCCAGTACTTC.

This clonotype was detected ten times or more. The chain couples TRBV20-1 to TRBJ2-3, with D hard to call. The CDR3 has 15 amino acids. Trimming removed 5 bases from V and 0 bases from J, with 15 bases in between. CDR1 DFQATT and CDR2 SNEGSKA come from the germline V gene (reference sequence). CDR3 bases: TGCAGTGCTTATGGCCTTGGGCAAAGCACAGATACGCAGTATTTT. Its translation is CSAYGLGQSTDTQYF.

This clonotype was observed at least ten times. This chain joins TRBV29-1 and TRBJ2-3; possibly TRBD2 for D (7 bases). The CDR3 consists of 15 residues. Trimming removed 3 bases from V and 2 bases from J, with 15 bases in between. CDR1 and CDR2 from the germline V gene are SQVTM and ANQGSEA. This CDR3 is CSVDSGGLYTDTQYF. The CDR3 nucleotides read TGCAGCGTTGATTCCGGGGGGCTATACACAGATACGCAGTATTTT.

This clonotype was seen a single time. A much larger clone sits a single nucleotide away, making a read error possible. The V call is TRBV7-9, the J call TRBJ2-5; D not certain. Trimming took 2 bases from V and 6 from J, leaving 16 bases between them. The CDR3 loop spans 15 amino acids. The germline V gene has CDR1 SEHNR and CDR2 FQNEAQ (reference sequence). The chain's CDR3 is CASSLNRPFGKTQYF. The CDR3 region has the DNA TGTGCCAGCAGCTTAAACCGGCCGTTCGGAAAGACCCAGTACTTC.

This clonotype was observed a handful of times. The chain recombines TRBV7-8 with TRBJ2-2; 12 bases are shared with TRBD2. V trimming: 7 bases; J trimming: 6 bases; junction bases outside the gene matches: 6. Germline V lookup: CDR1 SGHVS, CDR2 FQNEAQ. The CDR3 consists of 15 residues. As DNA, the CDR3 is TGTGCCAGCAACCCGACTAGCGGGGGATCCGGGGAGCTGTTTTTT. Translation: CASNPTSGGSGELFF.

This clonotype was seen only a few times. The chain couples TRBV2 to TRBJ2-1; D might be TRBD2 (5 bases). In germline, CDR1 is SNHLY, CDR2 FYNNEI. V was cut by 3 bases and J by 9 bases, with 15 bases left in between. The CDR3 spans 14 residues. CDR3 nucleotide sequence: TGTGCCAGCAGTGAGTCTGGAGGTATATCTGAGCAGTTCTTC. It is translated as CASSESGGISEQFF.

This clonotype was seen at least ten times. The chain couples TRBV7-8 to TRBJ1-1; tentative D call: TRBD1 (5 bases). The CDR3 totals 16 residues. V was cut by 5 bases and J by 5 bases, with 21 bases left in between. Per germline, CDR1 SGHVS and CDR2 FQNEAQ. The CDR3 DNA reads TGTGCCAGCAGCCCCCGGACTCAAAGGGGAGCGACTGAAGCTTTCTTT. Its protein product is CASSPRTQRGATEAFF.

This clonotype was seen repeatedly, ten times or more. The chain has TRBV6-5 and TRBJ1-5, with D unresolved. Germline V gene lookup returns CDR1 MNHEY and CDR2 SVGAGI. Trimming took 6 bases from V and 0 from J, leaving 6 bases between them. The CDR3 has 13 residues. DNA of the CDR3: TGTGCCAGCAGCCTGAATAGCAATCAGCCCCAGCATTTT. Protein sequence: CASSLNSNQPQHF.

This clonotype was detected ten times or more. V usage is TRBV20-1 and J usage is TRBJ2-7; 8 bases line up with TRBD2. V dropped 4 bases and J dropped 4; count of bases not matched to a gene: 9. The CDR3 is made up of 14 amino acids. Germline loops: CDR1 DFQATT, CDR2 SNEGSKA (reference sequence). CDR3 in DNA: TGCAGTGCTACCCTGGGCGGGGGGCTGTACGAGCAGTACTTC. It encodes CSATLGGGLYEQYF.

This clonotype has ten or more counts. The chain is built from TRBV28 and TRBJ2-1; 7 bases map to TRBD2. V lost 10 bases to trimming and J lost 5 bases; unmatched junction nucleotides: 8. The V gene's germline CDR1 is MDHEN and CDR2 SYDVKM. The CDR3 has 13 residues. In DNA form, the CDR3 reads TGTGCCACAACTGGTCTAGCGGACAATGAGCAGTTCTTC. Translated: CATTGLADNEQFF.

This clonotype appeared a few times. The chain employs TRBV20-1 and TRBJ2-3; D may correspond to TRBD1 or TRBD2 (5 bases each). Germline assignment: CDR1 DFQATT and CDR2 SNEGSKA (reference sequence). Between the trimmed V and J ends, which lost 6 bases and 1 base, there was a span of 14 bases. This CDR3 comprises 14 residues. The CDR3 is CSAAAGTRTDTQYF. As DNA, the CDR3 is TGCAGTGCGGCCGCCGGGACGCGCACAGATACGCAGTATTTT.

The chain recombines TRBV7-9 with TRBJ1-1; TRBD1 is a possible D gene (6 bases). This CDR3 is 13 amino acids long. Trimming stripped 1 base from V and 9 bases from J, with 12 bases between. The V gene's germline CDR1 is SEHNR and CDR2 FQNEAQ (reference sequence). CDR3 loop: CASSLEQGAKAFF. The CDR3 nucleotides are TGTGCCAGCAGCTTAGAACAGGGAGCAAAAGCTTTCTTT.

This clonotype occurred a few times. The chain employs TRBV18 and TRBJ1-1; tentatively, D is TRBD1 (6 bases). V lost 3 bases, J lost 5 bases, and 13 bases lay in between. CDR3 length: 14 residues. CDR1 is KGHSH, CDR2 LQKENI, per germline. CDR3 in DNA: TGTGCCAGCTCACCTACAAGGGGGGGTACTGAAGCTTTCTTT. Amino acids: CASSPTRGGTEAFF.

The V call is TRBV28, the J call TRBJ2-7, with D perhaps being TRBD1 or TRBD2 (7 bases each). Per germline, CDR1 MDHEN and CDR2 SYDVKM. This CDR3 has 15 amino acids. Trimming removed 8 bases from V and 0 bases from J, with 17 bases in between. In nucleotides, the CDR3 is TGTGCCAGCGGGGGGGACAGATCGAGCTCCTACGAGCAGTACTTC. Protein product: CASGGDRSSSYEQYF.

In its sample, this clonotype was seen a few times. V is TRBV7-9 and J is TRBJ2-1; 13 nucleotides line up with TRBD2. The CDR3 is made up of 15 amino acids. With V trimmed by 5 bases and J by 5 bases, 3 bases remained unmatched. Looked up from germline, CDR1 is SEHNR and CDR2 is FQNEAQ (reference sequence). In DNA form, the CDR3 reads TGTGCCAGCAGCCGGACTAGCGGGAGTGACAATGAGCAGTTCTTC. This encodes CASSRTSGSDNEQFF.

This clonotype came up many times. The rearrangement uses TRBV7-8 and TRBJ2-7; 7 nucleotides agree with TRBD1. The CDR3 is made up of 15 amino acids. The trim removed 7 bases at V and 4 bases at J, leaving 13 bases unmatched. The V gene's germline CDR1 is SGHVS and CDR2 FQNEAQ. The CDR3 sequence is CASTRSGTVFYEQYF. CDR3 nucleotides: TGTGCCAGCACCCGAAGTGGGACAGTCTTTTACGAGCAGTACTTC.